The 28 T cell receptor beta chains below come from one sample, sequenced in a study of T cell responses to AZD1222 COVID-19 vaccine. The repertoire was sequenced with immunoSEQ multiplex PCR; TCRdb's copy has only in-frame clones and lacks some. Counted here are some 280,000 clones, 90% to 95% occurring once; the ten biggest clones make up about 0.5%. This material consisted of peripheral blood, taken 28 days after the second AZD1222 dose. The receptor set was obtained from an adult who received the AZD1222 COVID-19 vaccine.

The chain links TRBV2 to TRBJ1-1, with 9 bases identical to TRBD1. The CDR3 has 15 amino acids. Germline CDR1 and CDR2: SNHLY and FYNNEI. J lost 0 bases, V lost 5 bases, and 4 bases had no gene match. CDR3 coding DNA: TGTGCCAGCAGTCGACAGGGGGGGATGAACACTGAAGCTTTCTTT. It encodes CASSRQGGMNTEAFF.

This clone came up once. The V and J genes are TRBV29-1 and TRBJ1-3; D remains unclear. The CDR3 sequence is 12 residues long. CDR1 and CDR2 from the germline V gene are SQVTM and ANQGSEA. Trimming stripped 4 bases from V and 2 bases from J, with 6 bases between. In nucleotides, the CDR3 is TGCAGCGTTGGGGAGCCTGGAAACACCATATATTTT. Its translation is CSVGEPGNTIYF.

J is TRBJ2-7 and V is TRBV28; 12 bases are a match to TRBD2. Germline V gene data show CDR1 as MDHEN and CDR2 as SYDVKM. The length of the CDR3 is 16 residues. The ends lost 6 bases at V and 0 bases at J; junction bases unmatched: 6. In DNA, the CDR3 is TGTGCCAGCAGCGGGACTAGCGGGCTTAGCTCCTACGAGCAGTACTTC. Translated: CASSGTSGLSSYEQYF.

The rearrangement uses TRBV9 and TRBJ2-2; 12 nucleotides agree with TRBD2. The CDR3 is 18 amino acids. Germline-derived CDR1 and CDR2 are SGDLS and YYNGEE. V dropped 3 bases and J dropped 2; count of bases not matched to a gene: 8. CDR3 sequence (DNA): TGTGCCAGCAGCGCCCTGACTAGCGGGAGACCCAACACCGGGGAGCTGTTTTTT. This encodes CASSALTSGRPNTGELFF.

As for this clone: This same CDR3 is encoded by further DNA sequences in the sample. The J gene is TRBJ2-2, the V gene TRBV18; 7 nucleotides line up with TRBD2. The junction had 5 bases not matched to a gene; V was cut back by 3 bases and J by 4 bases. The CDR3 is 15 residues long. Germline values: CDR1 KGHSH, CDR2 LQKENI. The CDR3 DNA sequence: TGTGCCAGCTCACCCGCGGGAGCTTCCACCGGGGAGCTGTTTTTT. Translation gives CASSPAGASTGELFF.

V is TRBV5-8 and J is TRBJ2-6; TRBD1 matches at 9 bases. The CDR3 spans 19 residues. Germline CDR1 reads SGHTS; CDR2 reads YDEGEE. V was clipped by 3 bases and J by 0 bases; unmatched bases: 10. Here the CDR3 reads CASSYSWGQGNSGANVLTF. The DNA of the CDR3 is TGTGCCAGCAGCTATTCTTGGGGACAGGGAAACTCTGGGGCCAACGTCCTGACTTTC.

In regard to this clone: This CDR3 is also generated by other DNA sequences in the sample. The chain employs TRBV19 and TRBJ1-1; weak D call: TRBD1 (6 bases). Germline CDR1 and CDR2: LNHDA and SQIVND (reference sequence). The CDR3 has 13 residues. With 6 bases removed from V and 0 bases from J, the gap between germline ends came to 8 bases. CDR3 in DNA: TGTGCCAGTAGAGGACAGTTGAACACTGAAGCTTTCTTT. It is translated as CASRGQLNTEAFF.

CDR3 sequence: CASSWQFYNSPLHF. The CDR3, as DNA: TGTGCCAGCAGCTGGCAGTTCTATAATTCACCCCTCCACTTT. The chain links TRBV7-2 to TRBJ1-6; D gene unclear. This CDR3 has 14 residues. Germline CDR1 reads SGHTA; CDR2 reads FQGNSA. V lost 4 bases, J lost 3 bases, and 7 bases lay in between.

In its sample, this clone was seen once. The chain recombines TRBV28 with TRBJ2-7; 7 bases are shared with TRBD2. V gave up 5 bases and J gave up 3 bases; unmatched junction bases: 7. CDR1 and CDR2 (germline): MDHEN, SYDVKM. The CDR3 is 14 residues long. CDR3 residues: CASSPPGGGYEQYF. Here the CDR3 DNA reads TGTGCCAGCAGTCCCCCCGGCGGGGGCTACGAGCAGTACTTC.

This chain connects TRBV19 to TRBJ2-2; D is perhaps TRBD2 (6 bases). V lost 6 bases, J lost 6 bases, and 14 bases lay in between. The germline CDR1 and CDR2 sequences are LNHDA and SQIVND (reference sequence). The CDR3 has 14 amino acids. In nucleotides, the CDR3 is TGTGCCAGTAGATACATGGGGGGATCCGGGGAGCTGTTTTTT. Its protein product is CASRYMGGSGELFF.

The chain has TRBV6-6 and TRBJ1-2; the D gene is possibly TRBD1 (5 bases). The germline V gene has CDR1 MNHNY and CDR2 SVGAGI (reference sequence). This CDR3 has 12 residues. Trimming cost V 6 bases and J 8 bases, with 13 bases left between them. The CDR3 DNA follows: TGTGCCAGCAGCCCCGGTCCAGGGGGCTACACCTTC. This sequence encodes CASSPGPGGYTF.

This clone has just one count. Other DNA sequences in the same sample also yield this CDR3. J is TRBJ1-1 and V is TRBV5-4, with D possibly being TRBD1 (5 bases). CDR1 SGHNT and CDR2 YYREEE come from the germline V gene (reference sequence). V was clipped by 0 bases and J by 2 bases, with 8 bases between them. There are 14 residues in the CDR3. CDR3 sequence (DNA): TGTGCCAGCAGCTTGGCCAGGGCCAACACTGAAGCTTTCTTT. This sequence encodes CASSLARANTEAFF.

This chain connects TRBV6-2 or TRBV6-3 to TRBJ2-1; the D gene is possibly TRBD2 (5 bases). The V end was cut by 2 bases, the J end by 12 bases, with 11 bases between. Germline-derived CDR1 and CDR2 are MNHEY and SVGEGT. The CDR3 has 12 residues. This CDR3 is CASSYTTTSQFF. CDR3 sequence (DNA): TGTGCCAGCAGTTACACGACTACCTCGCAGTTCTTC.

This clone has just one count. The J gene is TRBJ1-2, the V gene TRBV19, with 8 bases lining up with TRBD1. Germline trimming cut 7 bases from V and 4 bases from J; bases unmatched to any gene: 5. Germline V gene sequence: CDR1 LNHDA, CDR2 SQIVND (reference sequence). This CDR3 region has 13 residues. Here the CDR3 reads CASTGDRSYGYTF. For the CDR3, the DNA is TGTGCCAGTACCGGGGACAGGTCCTATGGCTACACCTTC.

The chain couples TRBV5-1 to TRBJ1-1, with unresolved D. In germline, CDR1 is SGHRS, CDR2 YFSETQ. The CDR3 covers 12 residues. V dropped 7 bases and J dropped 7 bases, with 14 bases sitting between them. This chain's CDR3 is CASRREGGEAFF. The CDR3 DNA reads TGCGCCAGCCGACGGGAGGGCGGTGAAGCTTTCTTT.

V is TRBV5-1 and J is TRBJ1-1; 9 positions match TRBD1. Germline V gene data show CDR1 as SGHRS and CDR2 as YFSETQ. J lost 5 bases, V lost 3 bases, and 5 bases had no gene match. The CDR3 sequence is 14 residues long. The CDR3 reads CASSWRQGGTEAFF. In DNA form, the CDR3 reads TGCGCCAGCAGCTGGAGACAGGGGGGTACTGAAGCTTTCTTT.

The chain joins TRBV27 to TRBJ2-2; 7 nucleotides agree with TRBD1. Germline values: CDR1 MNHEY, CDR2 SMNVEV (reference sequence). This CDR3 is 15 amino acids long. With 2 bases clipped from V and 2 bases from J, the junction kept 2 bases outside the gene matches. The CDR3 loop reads CASSLQGDNTGELFF. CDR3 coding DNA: TGTGCCAGCAGTTTACAGGGGGACAACACCGGGGAGCTGTTTTTT.

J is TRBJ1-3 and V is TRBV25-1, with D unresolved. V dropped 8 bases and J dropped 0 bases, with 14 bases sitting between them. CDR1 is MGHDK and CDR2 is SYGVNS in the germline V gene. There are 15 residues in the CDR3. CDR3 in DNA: TGTGCCAGCTCGCGGACGGCGAGCTCTGGAAACACCATATATTTT. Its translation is CASSRTASSGNTIYF.

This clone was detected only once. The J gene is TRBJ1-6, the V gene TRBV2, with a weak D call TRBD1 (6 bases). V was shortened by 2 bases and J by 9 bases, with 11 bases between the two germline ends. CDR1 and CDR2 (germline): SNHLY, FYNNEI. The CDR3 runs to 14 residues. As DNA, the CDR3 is TGTGCCAGCAGTGAACAGGGGAGCGGTTCACCCCTCCACTTT. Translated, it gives CASSEQGSGSPLHF. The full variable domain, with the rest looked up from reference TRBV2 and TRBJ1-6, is EPEVTQTPSHQVTQMGQEVILRCVPISNHLYFYWYRQILGQKVEFLVSFYNNEISEKSEIFDDQFSVERPDGSNFTLKIRSTKLEDSAMYFCASSEQGSGSPLHFGNGTRLTVT.

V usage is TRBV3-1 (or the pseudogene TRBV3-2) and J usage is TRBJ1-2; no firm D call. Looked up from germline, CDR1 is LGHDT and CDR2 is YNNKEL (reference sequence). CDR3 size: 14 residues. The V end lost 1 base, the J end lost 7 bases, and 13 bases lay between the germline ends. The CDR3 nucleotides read TGTGCCAGCAGCCAAGGAGGACCGACGGGTGGCTACACCTTC. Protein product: CASSQGGPTGGYTF.

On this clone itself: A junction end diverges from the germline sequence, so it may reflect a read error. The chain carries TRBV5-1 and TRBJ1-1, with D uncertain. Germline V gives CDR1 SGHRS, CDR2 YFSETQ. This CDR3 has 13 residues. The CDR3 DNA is TGCGCCAGAGAAGGTCCCAGGAACCCTGAAGCTTTCTTT. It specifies CAREGPRNPEAFF.

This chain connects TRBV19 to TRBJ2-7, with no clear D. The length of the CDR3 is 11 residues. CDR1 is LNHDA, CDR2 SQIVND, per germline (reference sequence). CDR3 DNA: TGTGCGGTGGCCAGCCTTTACGAGCAGTACTTC. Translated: CAVASLYEQYF.

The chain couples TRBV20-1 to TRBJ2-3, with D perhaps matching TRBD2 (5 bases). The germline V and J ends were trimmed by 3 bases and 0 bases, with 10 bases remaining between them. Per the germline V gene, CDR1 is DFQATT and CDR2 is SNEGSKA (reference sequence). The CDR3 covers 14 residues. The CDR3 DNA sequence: TGCAGTGCTAGTGAGGGCAGTAGCACAGATACGCAGTATTTT. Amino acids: CSASEGSSTDTQYF.

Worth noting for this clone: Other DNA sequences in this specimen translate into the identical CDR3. Here the CDR3 DNA reads TGTGCCAGCAGCCCGGCCGGAAACACCATATATTTT. Translated, it gives CASSPAGNTIYF. The rearrangement joins TRBV3-1 (or the pseudogene TRBV3-2) to TRBJ1-3; no firm D call. Trimming took off 4 bases at V and 4 bases at J, with 5 bases between the two ends. CDR1 is LGHDT and CDR2 is YNNKEL in the germline V gene (reference sequence). The CDR3 has 12 amino acids.

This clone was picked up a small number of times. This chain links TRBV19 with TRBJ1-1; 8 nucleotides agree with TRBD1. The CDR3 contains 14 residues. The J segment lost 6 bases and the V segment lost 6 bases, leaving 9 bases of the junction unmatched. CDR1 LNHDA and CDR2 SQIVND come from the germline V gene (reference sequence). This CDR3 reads CASRGQGKASEAFF. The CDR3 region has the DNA TGTGCCAGTAGAGGACAGGGAAAGGCTTCTGAAGCTTTCTTT.

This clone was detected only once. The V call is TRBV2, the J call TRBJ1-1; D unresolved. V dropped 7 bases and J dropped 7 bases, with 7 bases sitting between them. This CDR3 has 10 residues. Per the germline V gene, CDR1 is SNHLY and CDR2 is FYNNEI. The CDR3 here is CASTLLEAFF. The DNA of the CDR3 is TGTGCCAGCACCCTCCTTGAAGCTTTCTTT.

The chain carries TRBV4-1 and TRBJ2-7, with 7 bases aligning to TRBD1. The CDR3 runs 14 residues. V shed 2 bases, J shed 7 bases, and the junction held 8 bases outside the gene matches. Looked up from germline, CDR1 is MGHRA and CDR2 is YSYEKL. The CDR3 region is CASSQKGARNEQYF. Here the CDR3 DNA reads TGCGCCAGCAGCCAAAAGGGGGCGAGGAATGAGCAGTACTTC.

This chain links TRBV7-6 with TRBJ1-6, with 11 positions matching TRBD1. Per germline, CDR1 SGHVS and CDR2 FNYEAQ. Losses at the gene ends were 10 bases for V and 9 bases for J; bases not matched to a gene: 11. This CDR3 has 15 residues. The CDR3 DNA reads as TGTGCCACCCGCCCGGACAGGGGGCTTTCTTCACCCCTCCACTTT. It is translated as CATRPDRGLSSPLHF.